Sequencing of this T cell receptor (beta chain) was carried out in a study of shared clonotypes between healthy human individuals. This clone was counted between two and nine times. Nashville, Tennessee was home to all donors, each a Caucasian adult. Profiled with immunoSEQ multiplex PCR; TCRdb holds only in-frame clones, not every one. The repertoire includes about 2.3 million clones, 90% to 95% of them detected once, and about 0.37% sits in the top ten. The sequence derives from a man aged 18 to 30 in good health. Some clones in this sample may be carry-over from other donors' samples. Sequencing used naive CD4+ T cells from PBMCs. Described subset: CD45RA+ positively selected.

As DNA, the CDR3 is TGTGCCAGCTCAGTACAGGGGCCCAGGGGCACTGAAGCTTTCTTT. It yields the protein CASSVQGPRGTEAFF. This chain links TRBV18 with TRBJ1-1; 7 positions agree with TRBD1. Trimming took 5 bases from V and 4 from J; bases not matched to a gene: 10. CDR1 and CDR2 from the germline V gene are KGHSH and LQKENI. This CDR3 comprises 15 residues.